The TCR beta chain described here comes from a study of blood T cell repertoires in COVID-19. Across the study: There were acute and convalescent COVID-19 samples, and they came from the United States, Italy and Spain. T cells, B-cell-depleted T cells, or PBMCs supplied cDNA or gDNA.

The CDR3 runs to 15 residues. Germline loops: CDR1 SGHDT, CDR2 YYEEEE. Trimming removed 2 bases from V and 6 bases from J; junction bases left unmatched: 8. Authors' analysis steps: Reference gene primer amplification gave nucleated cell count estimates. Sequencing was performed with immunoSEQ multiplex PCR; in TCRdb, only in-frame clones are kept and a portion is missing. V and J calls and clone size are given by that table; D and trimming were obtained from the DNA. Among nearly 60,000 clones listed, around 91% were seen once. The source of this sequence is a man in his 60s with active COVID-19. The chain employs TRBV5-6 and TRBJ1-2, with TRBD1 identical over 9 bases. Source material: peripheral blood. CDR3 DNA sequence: TGTGCCAGCAGCTTATCCGGACAGGGGTGGGATGGCTACACCTTC. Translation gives CASSLSGQGWDGYTF.